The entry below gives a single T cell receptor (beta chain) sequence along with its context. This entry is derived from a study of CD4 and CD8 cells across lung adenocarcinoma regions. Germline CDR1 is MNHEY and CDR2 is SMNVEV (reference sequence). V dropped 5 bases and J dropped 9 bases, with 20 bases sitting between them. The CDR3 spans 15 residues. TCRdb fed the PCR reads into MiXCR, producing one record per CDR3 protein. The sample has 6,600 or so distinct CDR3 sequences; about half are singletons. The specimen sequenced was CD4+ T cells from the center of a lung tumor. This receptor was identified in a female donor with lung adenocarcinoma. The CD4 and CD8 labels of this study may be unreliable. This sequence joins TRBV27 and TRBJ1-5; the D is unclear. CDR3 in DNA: TGTGCCAGCAGTCAACAGTTTACCCTTTATGGGCCCCAGCATTTT. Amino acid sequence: CASSQQFTLYGPQHF.